The rows below give T cell receptor beta chains drawn from one sample of a study of blood T cell repertoires in COVID-19. Assay used: immunoSEQ multiplex PCR; TCRdb lists only in-frame clones, some missing. This table holds 450,000 to 500,000 clones, 80% to 90% found once. Sequenced material: PBMCs or T cells enriched from blood (not recorded which). The receptors derive from a woman in her sixties who had recovered from COVID-19. The CDR3 runs from the conserved cysteine through the conserved F or W. D genes are given only for firm matches. A row's size may be missing; if present it is once, few, many or a size class.

J gene | D gene | clone size | V gene | CDR3 DNA | CDR3 protein
TRBJ1-5 | NA | NA | TRBV28 | TGTGCCAGCAGTCTTTATAGCAATCAGCCCCAGCATTTT | CASSLYSNQPQHF
TRBJ2-3 | TRBD2 | NA | TRBV7-9 | TGTGCCAGCAGCTGGGGGACTAGCCCCTCGCCAGATACGCAGTATTTT | CASSWGTSPSPDTQYF
TRBJ1-6 | NA | NA | TRBV5-1 | TGCGCCAGCAGCTCAACGGTTTCGGATAATTCACCCCTCCACTTT | CASSSTVSDNSPLHF
TRBJ1-3 | NA | NA | TRBV5-1 | TGCGCCAGCAGCTTGGTGGGGCAGCTCTTCTCTGGAAACACCATATATTTT | CASSLVGQLFSGNTIYF
TRBJ1-1 | TRBD1 | NA | TRBV2 | TGTGCCAGCAGAACACAGGGGGCGAACACTGAAGCTTTCTTT | CASRTQGANTEAFF
TRBJ1-2 | TRBD1 | NA | TRBV6-1 | TGTGCCAGCAGTGAACGACAGGGGGACGGCTACACCTTC | CASSERQGDGYTF
TRBJ2-1 | TRBD1 | NA | TRBV11-3 | TGTGCCAGCAGCCCGGGACAGGGGCTAAAGGGCAATGAGCAGTTCTTC | CASSPGQGLKGNEQFF
TRBJ1-3 | NA | NA | TRBV19 | TGTGCCAGTAGTGCAACGACAGGCTCTGGAAACACCATATATTTT | CASSATTGSGNTIYF
TRBJ1-6 | NA | NA | TRBV3-1/TRBV3-2 | TGTGCCAGCAGCCCGCGGACAGCTTATAATTCACCCCTCCACTTT | CASSPRTAYNSPLHF
TRBJ1-2 | TRBD1 | NA | TRBV2 | TGTGCCAGCAACCGACAGGGGGTTGGGAAGGGCTACACCTTC | CASNRQGVGKGYTF
TRBJ1-4 | NA | NA | TRBV12-5 | TGTGCTAGTGGTTCTAGGCACGGCGAAAAACTGTTTTTT | CASGSRHGEKLFF
TRBJ2-5 | NA | NA | TRBV13 | TGTGCCAGCAGCTTCCAGGGGCGGGGGGAGACCCAGTACTTC | CASSFQGRGETQYF
TRBJ1-2 | NA | NA | TRBV19 | TGTGCCAGTAGTATCGCAGGAGGGCAGAACTATGGCTACACCTTC | CASSIAGGQNYGYTF
TRBJ2-2 | NA | NA | TRBV19 | TGTGCCAGTACCATCTATGACAGGCGGAACACCGGGGAGCTGTTTTTT | CASTIYDRRNTGELFF
TRBJ2-5 | NA | NA | TRBV30 | TGTGCCTGGAGTGTACGCGGCGCCCAGTACTTC | CAWSVRGAQYF
TRBJ2-5 | TRBD2 | NA | TRBV11-3 | TGTGCCAGCAGCTGGCGGGGGGCCGGGGAGACCCAGTACTTC | CASSWRGAGETQYF
TRBJ1-1 | NA | NA | TRBV29-1 | TGCAGCGTTTACACCTCAATCCTGCCGTGGAGTGAAGCTTTCTTT | CSVYTSILPWSEAFF
TRBJ1-3 | TRBD1 | NA | TRBV4-1 | TGCGCCAGCAGCCCAGGACAGGGGACCGGAAACACCATATATTTT | CASSPGQGTGNTIYF
TRBJ1-2 | NA | NA | TRBV11-3 | TGTGCCAGCAGCTTAGATCAAACAGCAACTAGGGTGAATGGCTACACCTTC | CASSLDQTATRVNGYTF
TRBJ1-2 | NA | NA | TRBV24-1 | TGTGCCACCAGGGACAGCTACTATGGCTACACCTTC | CATRDSYYGYTF
TRBJ2-2 | TRBD1 | NA | TRBV18 | TGTGCCAGCTCACCAATGGACAGGGCAAGCACCGGGGAGCTGTTTTTT | CASSPMDRASTGELFF
TRBJ2-2 | TRBD2 | once | TRBV19 | TGTGCCAGTAGGACTAGCGGGGTGTTCACCGGGGAGCTGTTTTTT | CASRTSGVFTGELFF
TRBJ2-1 | NA | NA | TRBV6-5 | TGTGCCAGCTGGAGGGCAGGGGGAGGTGAGCAGTTCTTC | CASWRAGGGEQFF
TRBJ1-3 | TRBD1 | NA | TRBV2 | TGTGCCAGCAGTGAGGAACAGGGGGCCCTCTCTGGAAACACCATATATTTT | CASSEEQGALSGNTIYF
TRBJ2-7 | NA | NA | TRBV2 | TGTGCCAGCAGCAGGATGACCTACGAGCAGTACTTC | CASSRMTYEQYF
TRBJ2-1 | TRBD1 | once | TRBV7-6 | TGTGCCAGCAGCTCATTCAAGGGGGCGCGGTACAATGAGCAGTTCTTC | CASSSFKGARYNEQFF
TRBJ2-7 | TRBD1 | NA | TRBV4-2 | TGTGCCAGCAGTCGCGAACAGGGGGTCTACGAGCAGTACTTC | CASSREQGVYEQYF
TRBJ1-2 | TRBD1 | NA | TRBV5-1 | TGCGCCAGCAGCTTTGGCGACAGGGGGCTAGGCTATGGCTACACCTTC | CASSFGDRGLGYGYTF
TRBJ1-2 | NA | NA | TRBV27 | TGTGCCAGCAGCCCGGACTTAAAAGCTGGCTACACCTTC | CASSPDLKAGYTF
TRBJ2-1 | NA | NA | TRBV11-2 | TGTGCCAGCAGCTTAAGGCAAGGATCGGGGGATGAGCAGTTCTTC | CASSLRQGSGDEQFF
TRBJ2-1 | TRBD1 | NA | TRBV24-1 | TGTGCCACCAGTGATTCAGGGGGCAGGGTGAGCAATGAGCAGTTCTTC | CATSDSGGRVSNEQFF
TRBJ1-6 | NA | NA | TRBV10-3 | TGTGCCATCAGTGACGTGTTTGAGGATCCAAATTCACCCCTCCACTTT | CAISDVFEDPNSPLHF
TRBJ2-2 | NA | NA | TRBV9 | TGTGCCAGCAGCGTGTCCTTCAACACCGGGGAGCTGTTTTTT | CASSVSFNTGELFF
TRBJ1-2 | NA | NA | TRBV5-8 | TGTGCCAGCAGCCCGGGGGGTGGGCAGGCCTATGGCTACACCTTC | CASSPGGGQAYGYTF
TRBJ2-7 | NA | NA | TRBV19 | TGTGCCAGTAGTATAGGGCCCGCCTCCGAGCAGTACTTC | CASSIGPASEQYF
TRBJ2-1 | TRBD1 | NA | TRBV12-5 | TGTGCTAGTGGCCAGGACAGGAACAATGAGCAGTTCTTC | CASGQDRNNEQFF
TRBJ2-5 | NA | NA | TRBV3-1/TRBV3-2 | TGTGCCAGCAGCCAAGAATTGAGGACCCAGTACTTC | CASSQELRTQYF
TRBJ2-7 | NA | NA | TRBV27 | TGTGCCAGCAGTTTAAGGGGCAGGGCGAGCGACGAGCAGTACTTC | CASSLRGRASDEQYF
TRBJ2-3 | TRBD2 | NA | TRBV10-2 | TGCGCCAGCAGAGGACTAGCGGGGGGCCTAAATACGCAGTATTTT | CASRGLAGGLNTQYF
TRBJ1-3 | NA | few | TRBV14 | TGTGCCAGCAGCCAGGGACACACTGGAAACACCATATATTTT | CASSQGHTGNTIYF
TRBJ1-6 | NA | once | TRBV18 | TGTGCCAGCTCACCTAACAGGGTCCCCGCCTTCTCCTATAATTCACCCCTCCACTTT | CASSPNRVPAFSYNSPLHF
TRBJ1-5 | NA | NA | TRBV12-3/TRBV12-4 | TGTGCCAGGGGACTTCCCAGCAATCAGCCCCAGCATTTT | CARGLPSNQPQHF
TRBJ1-1 | NA | NA | TRBV7-2 | TGTGCCAGCAGCCCTGTGGGGGGGCCTGGGACTGAAGCTTTCTTT | CASSPVGGPGTEAFF
TRBJ1-4 | NA | NA | TRBV24-1 | TGTGCCATTAACAGGGACGCAACTAATGAAAAACTGTTTTTT | CAINRDATNEKLFF
TRBJ1-2 | NA | NA | TRBV29-1 | TGCAGCGTACGACCGGGACATGGCTATGGCTACACCTTC | CSVRPGHGYGYTF
TRBJ2-3 | TRBD2 | NA | TRBV7-2 | TGTGCCAGCAGCCCCTACCGGGACTACCGCACAGATACGCAGTATTTT | CASSPYRDYRTDTQYF
TRBJ1-1 | TRBD1 | once | TRBV6-5 | TGTGCCAGCAGGCCACAGGGGTGGAACACTGAAGCTTTCTTT | CASRPQGWNTEAFF
TRBJ1-4 | TRBD1 | NA | TRBV2 | TGTGCCAGCAGTGACCGACAGGGTTGGAATGAAAAACTGTTTTTT | CASSDRQGWNEKLFF